The 20 T cell receptor beta chains given below trace back to one sample, sequenced in a study of T cell responses to AZD1222 COVID-19 vaccine (dated by TCRdb to 2020 to 2022). The meaning of the sample's time point label: about 28 days (+/-7) after the second vaccine dose. Receptor amplification or capture employed the immunoSEQ multiplex PCR assay. The table was pulled from immuneACCESS by TCRdb, which kept in-frame rearrangements only. Such tables lose some clones; where checked, under half of the loss comes from unresolved V genes, and the rest has no known cause. The sample has 100,000 or so clones on record, 75% to 90% of them singletons. Clones ranked in the top ten supply over 35% of the sample. The sequences come from peripheral blood, collected 28 days after the second AZD1222 dose. Receptors originate from an adult who received the AZD1222 COVID-19 vaccine.

This chain uses TRBV30 with TRBJ1-4; no definite D call. The CDR3 runs to 13 residues. V gave up 3 bases and J gave up 3 bases, with 8 bases separating them. The germline CDR1 and CDR2 sequences are GTSNPN and SVGIG (reference sequence). CDR3 loop: CAWRGRPNEKLFF. The CDR3 DNA reads TGTGCCTGGAGAGGACGACCTAATGAAAAACTGTTTTTT.

The rearrangement uses TRBV11-2 and TRBJ2-2; no definite D call. CDR1 SGHAT and CDR2 FQNNGV come from the germline V gene. V was shortened by 1 base and J by 2 bases, with 5 bases between the two germline ends. This CDR3 is 14 amino acids long. The CDR3 is CASSLGLNTGELFF. The DNA of the CDR3 is TGTGCCAGCAGCTTAGGACTCAACACCGGGGAGCTGTTTTTT. The whole variable domain, remainder taken from reference TRBV11-2 and TRBJ2-2, is EAGVAQSPRYKIIEKRQSVAFWCNPISGHATLYWYQQILGQGPKLLIQFQNNGVVDDSQLPKDRFSAERLKGVDSTLKIQPAKLEDSAVYLCASSLGLNTGELFFGEGSRLTVL.

This chain uses TRBV5-4 with TRBJ2-5, with TRBD2 matching 11 bases. This CDR3 spans 16 amino acids. CDR1 is SGHNT, CDR2 YYREEE, per germline (reference sequence). V dropped 4 bases and J dropped 0; count of bases not matched to a gene: 5. CDR3 in DNA: TGTGCCAGCAGCCCCCTAGCGGGAGGAAACCAAGAGACCCAGTACTTC. This gives the protein CASSPLAGGNQETQYF. Variable domain in full (rest from reference TRBV5-4 and TRBJ2-5): ETGVTQSPTHLIKTRGQQVTLRCSSQSGHNTVSWYQQALGQGPQFIFQYYREEENGRGNFPPRFSGLQFPNYSSELNVNALELDDSALYLCASSPLAGGNQETQYFGPGTRLLVL.

V usage is TRBV10-2 and J usage is TRBJ2-7, with 10 bases that match TRBD1. CDR1 is WSHSY and CDR2 is SAAADI in the germline V gene. The CDR3 consists of 15 residues. The ends lost 5 bases at V and 5 bases at J; junction bases unmatched: 9. This CDR3 reads CASSSRDRGLDEQYF. CDR3 bases: TGCGCCAGCAGTTCCAGAGACAGGGGGCTCGACGAGCAGTACTTC.

This clone was counted a single time. The chain combines TRBV5-5 with TRBJ1-2; D possibly corresponds to TRBD1 (6 bases). Germline values: CDR1 SGHKS, CDR2 YYEKEE (reference sequence). The CDR3 length is 15 residues. The ends were cut back, 4 bases at V and 6 bases at J, with 19 bases in the middle. Written as DNA, the CDR3 is TGTGCCAGCAGCCTCGCAAACAGGGAGGGGGATGGCTACACCTTC. Amino acids: CASSLANREGDGYTF.

V is TRBV5-1 and J is TRBJ2-1; D is possibly TRBD1 (6 bases). Germline CDR1 SGHRS, CDR2 YFSETQ. The V end was cut by 4 bases, the J end by 9 bases, with 14 bases between. The CDR3 spans 13 residues. The CDR3 region is CASSMGHQREQFF. CDR3 nucleotides: TGCGCCAGCAGCATGGGACACCAACGTGAGCAGTTCTTC.

This clone was seen once. The chain combines TRBV5-1 with TRBJ2-1; 12 positions agree with TRBD2. The CDR3 covers 15 residues. The V gene end was trimmed by 0 bases and the J gene end by 9 bases; junction bases not matched to a gene: 4. CDR1 and CDR2 from the germline V gene are SGHRS and YFSETQ. CDR3 bases: TGCGCCAGCAGCTTGGGACTAGCGGGAGATCGTGAGCAGTTCTTC. This codes for CASSLGLAGDREQFF.

This chain links TRBV4-1 with TRBJ2-1, with 8 bases matching TRBD2. Germline trimming cut 0 bases from V and 4 bases from J; bases unmatched to any gene: 11. Per germline, CDR1 MGHRA and CDR2 YSYEKL. The CDR3 is 18 residues long. Here the CDR3 DNA reads TGCGCCAGCAGCCAAGATCTTGTTGTAGCGGGATCATACAATGAGCAGTTCTTC. Translation: CASSQDLVVAGSYNEQFF.

The chain uses TRBV3-1 (or the pseudogene TRBV3-2) and TRBJ2-1; possible D gene TRBD2, 5 bases. Trimming pared 3 bases from V and 0 bases from J, leaving 12 bases between. CDR3 length: 16 amino acids. Germline CDR1 and CDR2: LGHDT and YNNKEL (reference sequence). CDR3 nucleotides: TGTGCCAGCAGCCACGACGCTGGGAGCTCCTACAATGAGCAGTTCTTC. Protein sequence: CASSHDAGSSYNEQFF.

The rearrangement links TRBV27 to TRBJ1-2; 10 bases are a match to TRBD1. V lost 6 bases, J lost 8 bases, and 15 bases stayed unmatched. Germline CDR1 MNHEY, CDR2 SMNVEV (reference sequence). The CDR3 has 16 amino acids. The CDR3 nucleotides read TGTGCCAGCAGCCTGACAGGGGGCCGGCATACGGGGGGCTACACCTTC. It yields the protein CASSLTGGRHTGGYTF.

About this clone itself: Relative to the germline gene, one junction end is altered; a read error may explain this. The rearrangement joins TRBV9 to TRBJ1-1, with D unresolved. CDR1 is SGDLS, CDR2 YYNGEE, per germline. The CDR3 extends over 14 amino acids. The CDR3 loop reads CASSVGATNSEAFF. The CDR3 region has the DNA TGTGCCAGCAGCGTAGGAGCTACGAACTCTGAAGCTTTCTTT.

The V and J genes are TRBV27 and TRBJ2-7; TRBD1 aligns across 7 bases. V lost 4 bases, J lost 0 bases, and 9 bases stayed unmatched. The CDR3 spans 16 residues. CDR1 and CDR2 (germline): MNHEY, SMNVEV (reference sequence). CDR3 sequence (DNA): TGTGCCAGCAGTTACTCCGGGACAGTGACCTCCTACGAGCAGTACTTC. It encodes CASSYSGTVTSYEQYF.

The table lists this clone with a count of one. The V and J genes are TRBV19 and TRBJ1-1; D is uncertain. The germline V and J ends were trimmed by 1 base and 7 bases, with 13 bases remaining between them. CDR3 length: 14 amino acids. The germline gives CDR1 LNHDA, CDR2 SQIVND (reference sequence). The CDR3 region is CASSIAPQQIEAFF. The CDR3 DNA sequence: TGTGCCAGTAGTATAGCTCCCCAACAGATTGAAGCTTTCTTT.

The chain links TRBV18 to TRBJ1-1, with D possibly being TRBD1 (5 bases). Germline V CDR1 and CDR2: KGHSH, LQKENI. V lost 3 bases, J lost 6 bases, and 14 bases lay in between. The CDR3 sequence is 14 residues long. CDR3 in amino acids: CASSPYEGRAEAFF. In nucleotides, the CDR3 is TGTGCCAGCTCACCTTATGAGGGGAGAGCTGAAGCTTTCTTT.

This chain uses TRBV10-3 with TRBJ2-5; a possible D gene is TRBD1 (6 bases). The CDR3 has 14 amino acids. Germline V gene lookup returns CDR1 ENHRY and CDR2 SYGVKD. The V end lost 6 bases, the J end lost 4 bases, and 15 bases lay between the germline ends. The CDR3 sequence is CAIRQGSKGETQYF. The CDR3 region has the DNA TGTGCCATCAGACAGGGTTCCAAGGGAGAGACCCAGTACTTC.

The V call is TRBV6-5, the J call TRBJ2-7; 10 bases map to TRBD1. CDR1 is MNHEY and CDR2 is SVGAGI in the germline V gene. Trimming took 8 bases from V and 2 from J; bases not matched to a gene: 3. CDR3 length: 13 residues. CDR3 region: CASRDRGPYEQYF. CDR3 bases: TGTGCCAGCCGGGACAGGGGTCCCTACGAGCAGTACTTC.

V gene TRBV4-2 combines with J gene TRBJ2-1; D is possibly TRBD1 (5 bases). V was trimmed by 0 bases and J by 9 bases, leaving 6 bases between them. This CDR3 comprises 12 residues. Per germline, CDR1 LGHNA and CDR2 YNFKEQ. The CDR3 spells CASSQDRGEQFF. CDR3 bases: TGTGCCAGCAGCCAAGATAGGGGTGAGCAGTTCTTC.

This clone has only one observation. The chain uses TRBV5-6 and TRBJ1-3; tentative D call: TRBD1 (5 bases). Trimming cost V 3 bases and J 0 bases, with 7 bases left between them. Per the germline V gene, CDR1 is SGHDT and CDR2 is YYEEEE. This CDR3 is 14 amino acids long. DNA for the CDR3: TGTGCCAGCAGCTGGGGCAGCTCTGGAAACACCATATATTTT. Translated: CASSWGSSGNTIYF.

The chain combines TRBV2 with TRBJ1-1; possibly TRBD1 for D (5 bases). Trimming cost V 2 bases and J 5 bases, with 12 bases left between them. The CDR3 sequence is 14 residues long. Germline CDR1 SNHLY, CDR2 FYNNEI. CDR3 residues: CASSEQGRGTEAFF. The DNA of the CDR3 is TGTGCCAGCAGTGAACAGGGTCGGGGTACTGAAGCTTTCTTT.

The chain combines TRBV27 with TRBJ2-7; D may correspond to TRBD1 or TRBD2 (5 bases each). The ends were cut back, 7 bases at V and 0 bases at J, with 13 bases in the middle. The CDR3 is made up of 14 amino acids. Germline V gene data show CDR1 as MNHEY and CDR2 as SMNVEV (reference sequence). CDR3 coding DNA: TGTGCCAGCAAGAGGGGACGGAGCTCCTACGAGCAGTACTTC. This translates into CASKRGRSSYEQYF.